The entry below gives a single TCR beta chain sequence along with its context. Antigen unknown. The V gene's germline CDR1 is MGHDK and CDR2 SYGVNS. CDR3 length equals 13 residues. With V trimmed by 3 bases and J by 4 bases, 1 base remained unmatched. The table came from immunoSEQ multiplex PCR; TCRdb's copy has only in-frame clones and leaves some out. The sample has roughly 120,000 clones, around 89% seen once. These data come from a study of T cell responses to AZD1222 COVID-19 vaccine. Study conclusions and caveats: Only a handful of AZD1222 recipients tested seropositive at baseline. The donor cohort was predominantly white British with a female majority, and clonal diversity may have been underestimated. The reported proportion of spike-specific TCRs targeting unmutated variant regions was nearly half. Repertoires in all cases were sampled only once the peak T cell response had passed.

The TCR sequence derives from an adult in good health. Sequencing used peripheral blood, obtained on day 0 of AZD1222 vaccination. The chain employs TRBV25-1 and TRBJ1-2; 8 bases map to TRBD1. The CDR3 protein is CASSEGTGYGYTF. CDR3 coding DNA: TGTGCCAGCAGTGAGGGGACAGGCTATGGCTACACCTTC.